The rows below give T cell receptor beta chains drawn from one sample of a study of neurological immune-mediated disorders. TCRdb used MiXCR to reprocess the 5' RACE reads, holding one entry per CDR3 protein. Among 45,000 to 65,000 distinct CDR3 sequences, roughly 8.3% were seen once, and the ten largest hold about 2%. Sequenced: PBMCs. The receptors originated from a woman aged 40 to 50 in good health. The CDR3 runs from the conserved cysteine through the conserved F or W. The D gene is left open where the match is weak. Expanded clones are given a class, and other clones once, few, many or no size at all.

clone_size	v_call	d_call	j_call	cdr3_nt	cdr3_aa
many	TRBV20-1	TRBD2	TRBJ2-2	TGCAGTGCTAGAGACCGACTAGCGGGATATAACACCGGGGAGCTGTTTTTT	CSARDRLAGYNTGELFF
many	TRBV6-2/TRBV6-3	TRBD1	TRBJ2-2	TGTGCCAGCAGTCTAAGACGCAACAGGGGTAGCACCGGGGAGCTGTTTTTT	CASSLRRNRGSTGELFF
few	TRBV10-3	-	TRBJ2-7	TGTGCCATCAGTGGCATTAGCAACGAGCAGTACTTC	CAISGISNEQYF
many	TRBV6-5	TRBD1	TRBJ1-4	TGTGCCAGCAGTAACAGGGGGAATAATGAAAAACTGTTTTTT	CASSNRGNNEKLFF
many	TRBV27	-	TRBJ1-1	TGTGCCAGCGGACACCCCAGGGGGAACACTGAAGCTTTCTTT	CASGHPRGNTEAFF
many	TRBV7-6	-	TRBJ1-3	TGTGCCAGCAGCTTGCGGGGCGCGGGACGCCACGGGAACACCATATATTTT	CASSLRGAGRHGNTIYF
many	TRBV12-3/TRBV12-4	TRBD1	TRBJ2-5	TGTGCCAGCACCTCGGACAGGGAGGAGACCCAGTACTTC	CASTSDREETQYF
many	TRBV7-2	TRBD1	TRBJ1-1	TGTGCCAGCAGCGAGGACAGGGTGCAATCGGCTTTCTTT	CASSEDRVQSAFF
many	TRBV29-1	TRBD1	TRBJ2-7	TGCAGCGTTGAATACAGGGGCTCCTCCTACGAGCAGTACTTC	CSVEYRGSSYEQYF
many	TRBV6-5	-	TRBJ2-7	TGTGCCAGCAGTTACTCCAGCGGACCCTACGAGCAGTACTTC	CASSYSSGPYEQYF
many	TRBV7-3	TRBD1	TRBJ2-3	TGTGCCAGCAGCTTCACAGGGGGCAGGACAGATACGCAGTATTTT	CASSFTGGRTDTQYF
many	TRBV7-8	-	TRBJ1-1	TGTGCCAGCAGCTTCCGGGACGTAGACACTGAAGCTTTCTTT	CASSFRDVDTEAFF
-	TRBV12-3/TRBV12-4	-	TRBJ1-2	TGTGCCAGCAGACCCCTGGACAGCTATGGCTACACCTTC	CASRPLDSYGYTF
many	TRBV14	-	TRBJ1-2	TGTGCCAGCAGCCAAGAGAGGAGGGGGGGCTACACCTTC	CASSQERRGGYTF
many	TRBV7-8	-	TRBJ2-7	TGTGCCAGCAGCCAGGGGGGTGAGGGGAAGCAGTACTTC	CASSQGGEGKQYF
-	TRBV25-1	-	TRBJ2-1	TGTGCCAGCAGATACAGGGCGGGCAATGAGCAGTTCTTC	CASRYRAGNEQFF
many	TRBV6-2/TRBV6-3	-	TRBJ2-1	TGTGCCAGCAGAGATTTCAATGAGCAGTTCTTC	CASRDFNEQFF
many	TRBV5-1	-	TRBJ2-3	TGCGCCAGCAGCCCAGGAACAGGGCCCGATACGCAGTATTTT	CASSPGTGPDTQYF
-	TRBV4-3	-	TRBJ1-6	TGCGCCAGCAGCCAAGAATTATCCCCACCCCTCCACTTT	CASSQELSPPLHF
many	TRBV6-5	TRBD1	TRBJ2-7	TGTGCCAGCAGCCCCGACAGGGGAGCCCTATCCTACGAGCAGTACTTC	CASSPDRGALSYEQYF
many	TRBV11-2	-	TRBJ2-3	TGTGCCAGCAGCTTACAACTACAGGTCGGGTCAGGCACAGATACGCAGTATTTT	CASSLQLQVGSGTDTQYF
many	TRBV3-1	-	TRBJ1-1	TGTGCCAGCAGCCAAGTCCTGGGGACTGAAGCTTTCTTT	CASSQVLGTEAFF
many	TRBV25-1	TRBD1	TRBJ1-4	TGTGCCAGCGGGACAGGGGGTGAAAAACTGTTTTTT	CASGTGGEKLFF
-	TRBV11-3	TRBD2	TRBJ2-1	TGTGCCAGCAGCGCGGCTAGCGGGGGGAGCTCCTACAATGAGCAGTTCTTC	CASSAASGGSSYNEQFF
many	TRBV20-1	TRBD1	TRBJ2-7	TGCAGTGCTAGAGATCCGGAGACAGGGCGTTTGAGGGAGCAGTACTTC	CSARDPETGRLREQYF
many	TRBV7-2	TRBD2	TRBJ2-1	TGTGCCAGCAGCGCGAGACTAGCGGGAGGGCTAGTCTTC	CASSARLAGGLVF
many	TRBV14	-	TRBJ1-4	TGTGCCAGCAGCCAAGATCCGGGGGGATATGAAAAACTGTTTTTT	CASSQDPGGYEKLFF
many	TRBV6-2/TRBV6-3	TRBD2	TRBJ2-1	TGTGCCAGCAGTTACTCGGTCACTAGCGGGAGTAGCTACAATGAGCAGTTCTTC	CASSYSVTSGSSYNEQFF
-	TRBV28	-	TRBJ2-2	TGTGCCATCAGCCCATTGCACAGAGTGAACACCGGGGAGCTGTTTTTT	CAISPLHRVNTGELFF